A selection of T cell receptor beta chains follows, all from one sample in a study of T cells in Graves' hyperthyroidism and ophthalmopathy. TCRdb analysed the multiplex PCR reads with MiXCR anew, one entry per CDR3 protein. Of approximately 520,000 distinct CDR3 sequences in the sample, roughly 24% were seen once. The material sequenced was blood. Receptors originate from a woman younger than 45 with Graves' ophthalmopathy. Each CDR3 is given with its conserved first and last residue. D genes are given only for firm matches. Not all rows give a size; the values are once, few, many and, for expanded clones, a class.

J | size | V | D | CDR3 | DNA
TRBJ2-5 | many | TRBV7-9 | TRBD1 | CASSPRDRVYQETQYF | TGTGCCAGCAGCCCCCGGGACAGGGTGTACCAAGAGACCCAGTACTTC
TRBJ2-2 | many | TRBV7-2 | NA | CASTFRTGELFF | TGTGCCAGCACCTTTCGCACCGGGGAGCTGTTTTTT
TRBJ1-5 | NA | TRBV19 | TRBD1 | CASRWDRGLNQPQHF | TGTGCCAGTAGATGGGACAGGGGGCTCAATCAGCCCCAGCATTTT
TRBJ1-5 | many | TRBV19 | NA | CASATTVDQPQHF | TGTGCCAGTGCAACGACAGTCGATCAGCCCCAGCATTTT
TRBJ2-3 | NA | TRBV11-2 | NA | CASSSNLADTQYF | TGTGCCAGCAGCTCGAACCTAGCGGATACGCAGTATTTT
TRBJ2-5 | many | TRBV6-5 | NA | CASSYSRAATGETQYF | TGTGCCAGCAGTTACTCGCGGGCGGCCACGGGAGAGACCCAGTACTTC
TRBJ1-1 | few | TRBV12-3/TRBV12-4 | TRBD1 | CASSFGDRVAEAFF | TGTGCCAGCAGTTTTGGAGACAGGGTGGCTGAAGCTTTCTTT
TRBJ2-7 | many | TRBV12-3/TRBV12-4 | TRBD2 | CASSAATSGGAYEQYF | TGTGCCAGCAGTGCCGCCACTAGCGGGGGGGCCTACGAGCAGTACTTC
TRBJ1-1 | NA | TRBV29-1 | NA | CSAQIHGGRTEAFF | TGCAGCGCCCAAATACATGGCGGGCGAACTGAAGCTTTCTTT
TRBJ1-1 | NA | TRBV28 | NA | CASLRGGNTEAFF | TGTGCCAGTTTGAGGGGGGGGAACACTGAAGCTTTCTTT
TRBJ1-5 | many | TRBV6-2/TRBV6-3 | NA | CASSYTGGQPQHF | TGTGCCAGCAGTTACACAGGAGGTCAGCCCCAGCATTTT
TRBJ1-5 | many | TRBV15 | NA | CATSRGTDQPQHF | TGTGCCACCAGCAGAGGGACAGATCAGCCCCAGCATTTT
TRBJ2-5 | few | TRBV4-3 | NA | CASSQVPDGRTQYF | TGCGCCAGCAGCCAAGTCCCCGACGGCCGTACCCAGTACTTC
TRBJ1-2 | many | TRBV20-1 | TRBD1 | CSASPTGGAKGYTF | TGCAGTGCTAGCCCGACAGGGGGCGCGAAGGGCTACACCTTC
TRBJ2-5 | NA | TRBV7-2 | TRBD2 | CASSLAGLAGETQYF | TGTGCCAGCAGCTTAGCCGGACTAGCAGGAGAGACCCAGTACTTC
TRBJ2-5 | NA | TRBV5-1 | NA | CASSLEPLNQETQYF | TGCGCCAGCAGCTTGGAACCACTAAACCAAGAGACCCAGTACTTC
TRBJ1-1 | many | TRBV12-3/TRBV12-4 | NA | CASSLGAGNTEAFF | TGTGCCAGCAGTTTGGGGGCAGGGAACACTGAAGCTTTCTTT
TRBJ2-7 | once | TRBV7-2 | NA | CASSLARQRYEQYF | TGTGCCAGCAGCTTAGCGCGGCAGAGATACGAGCAGTACTTC
TRBJ1-5 | few | TRBV11-2 | NA | CASSLSPASNQPQHF | TGTGCCAGCAGCTTAAGTCCCGCTAGCAATCAGCCCCAGCATTTT
TRBJ1-2 | few | TRBV6-1 | NA | CASSEADFNYGYTF | TGTGCCAGCAGTGAAGCTGACTTTAACTATGGCTACACCTTC
TRBJ1-1 | NA | TRBV6-1 | TRBD1 | CASSGGQGATEAFF | TGTGCCAGCAGTGGGGGACAGGGGGCAACTGAAGCTTTCTTT
TRBJ2-5 | many | TRBV7-2 | NA | CASSTYREETQYF | TGTGCCAGCAGCACCTACAGGGAAGAGACCCAGTACTTC
TRBJ1-1 | few | TRBV29-1 | NA | CSVVQGSQNTEAFF | TGCAGCGTTGTACAGGGATCCCAGAACACTGAAGCTTTCTTT
TRBJ2-6 | many | TRBV6-5 | NA | CASSSRLSGANVLTF | TGTGCCAGCAGTTCGAGGCTTTCTGGGGCCAACGTCCTGACTTTC
TRBJ2-7 | NA | TRBV20-1 | NA | CSAPRRDFPYEQYF | TGCAGTGCTCCACGCCGGGACTTCCCCTACGAGCAGTACTTC
TRBJ2-5 | many | TRBV3-1 | NA | CASSQDIETQYF | TGTGCCAGCAGCCAAGATATCGAGACCCAGTACTTC
TRBJ1-6 | few | TRBV6-2/TRBV6-3 | TRBD1 | CASSRTGESSYNSPLHF | TGTGCCAGCAGCCGGACAGGCGAGAGCTCCTATAATTCACCCCTCCACTTT
TRBJ2-7 | NA | TRBV5-1 | NA | CASSAWTGSSYEQYF | TGCGCCAGCAGCGCCTGGACTGGGAGCTCCTACGAGCAGTACTTC
TRBJ1-1 | few | TRBV18 | TRBD1 | CASSPLTGTEAFF | TGTGCCAGCTCACCATTGACAGGGACTGAAGCTTTCTTT
TRBJ2-7 | many | TRBV28 | NA | CASSTPSRGEQYF | TGTGCCAGCAGTACACCCTCCAGGGGCGAGCAGTACTTC
TRBJ2-5 | NA | TRBV6-5 | NA | CASISDQETQYF | TGTGCCAGCATTTCGGACCAAGAGACCCAGTACTTC
TRBJ1-1 | few | TRBV13 | TRBD1 | CASSSQGVGDEAFF | TGTGCCAGCAGCTCCCAGGGGGTGGGAGACGAAGCTTTCTTT
TRBJ1-6 | NA | TRBV6-5 | NA | CASSYGPPARSPLHF | TGTGCCAGCAGTTATGGTCCTCCAGCCAGATCACCCCTCCACTTT